Listed below are T cell receptor beta chains from one sample, sequenced in a study of T cell responses to AZD1222 COVID-19 vaccine. Sequenced by immunoSEQ multiplex PCR; TCRdb stores in-frame clones only, minus some. The sample shows 70,000 or so clones, over 60% of them seen only once. The starting material was peripheral blood, obtained on day 0 of AZD1222 vaccination. All receptors derive from an adult in good health. Each CDR3 is given with its conserved first and last residue. The order of the fields is D gene, V gene, clone size, J gene, CDR3 DNA, CDR3 protein. D genes are given only for firm matches. Expanded clones are given a class, and other clones once, few, many or no size at all.

TRBD1	TRBV13	-	TRBJ2-3	TGTGCCAGCAGCTCAATACCCCGGGACAGGGTTTTTTCAGATACGCAGTATTTT	CASSSIPRDRVFSDTQYF
TRBD1	TRBV19	-	TRBJ2-1	TGTGCCAGCAGTTCGTTTCAGACAGGGACACATGAGCAGTTCTTC	CASSSFQTGTHEQFF
TRBD2	TRBV4-2	few	TRBJ2-3	TGTGCCAGCAGCCAAGGACGGGAGGGCACAGATACGCAGTATTTT	CASSQGREGTDTQYF
-	TRBV6-2/TRBV6-3	-	TRBJ1-1	TGTGCCAGCAGGCCTCCCGTTGGGGGTTTGAACACTGAAGCTTTCTTT	CASRPPVGGLNTEAFF
-	TRBV19	-	TRBJ2-3	TGTGCCAGTAGCAGACGGAACATAGGGTCACGCACAGATACGCAGTATTTT	CASSRRNIGSRTDTQYF
-	TRBV19	-	TRBJ1-6	TGTGCCAGTAGTAGTTTGTCGGAGCCGAATTCACCCCTCCACTTT	CASSSLSEPNSPLHF
-	TRBV7-9	-	TRBJ1-3	TGTGCCAGCAGCGAATACACTTCTAGCTCTGGAAACACCATATATTTT	CASSEYTSSSGNTIYF
TRBD1	TRBV3-1/TRBV3-2	-	TRBJ1-4	TGTGCCAGCAGCCTCGGACAGGGTAATGAAAAACTGTTTTTT	CASSLGQGNEKLFF
TRBD2	TRBV2	-	TRBJ2-1	TGTGCCAGCAGCGAATGGGATAGCGGGGGGAAAACCTACAATGAGCAGTTCTTC	CASSEWDSGGKTYNEQFF
-	TRBV19	-	TRBJ1-1	TGTGCCAGTAGTCCCCCGGGTCTCATGAACACTGAAGCTTTCTTT	CASSPPGLMNTEAFF
TRBD1	TRBV14	few	TRBJ1-1	TGTGCCAGCAGCCATATTCGATTGGGACAGGGTCGTCGGGCTTTCTTT	CASSHIRLGQGRRAFF
TRBD1	TRBV6-2/TRBV6-3	-	TRBJ1-4	TGTGCCAGCAGTGCGCCGGGACAGGGTGAAGAAAAACTGTTTTTT	CASSAPGQGEEKLFF
-	TRBV5-1	-	TRBJ2-7	TGCGCCAGCAGCGCGGGCCTCGGTGCAGCCGTTACCACGAGCGAGCAGTACTTC	CASSAGLGAAVTTSEQYF
-	TRBV7-2	-	TRBJ1-2	TGTGCCAGCACCCGGACGTTAGGTGGCTATGGCTACACCTTC	CASTRTLGGYGYTF
-	TRBV11-2	-	TRBJ2-7	TGTGCCAGCAGCCCCCTGACAGGAAACTACGAGCAGTACTTC	CASSPLTGNYEQYF
TRBD1	TRBV6-2/TRBV6-3	few	TRBJ2-5	TGTGCCAGCAGTGCCGGGACAGAGGACTTAGAGACCCAGTACTTC	CASSAGTEDLETQYF
-	TRBV9	once	TRBJ2-3	TGTGCCAGCAGCGTGGGATACCAGGGGGGGTATACGCAGTATTTT	CASSVGYQGGYTQYF
-	TRBV2	-	TRBJ1-1	TGTGCCAGCAGTGATCTGATAGTCAGGAGACGATGGACTGAAGCTTTCTTT	CASSDLIVRRRWTEAFF
-	TRBV19	-	TRBJ2-1	TGTGCCAGTACCCGCGGTTGGGAGCAGTTCTTC	CASTRGWEQFF
-	TRBV19	-	TRBJ1-5	TGTGCCAGTAGTTCCCCGGACAGCTATAGCAATCAGCCCCAGCATTTT	CASSSPDSYSNQPQHF
TRBD2	TRBV5-1	few	TRBJ2-2	TGCGCCAGCAGCCCCGGGGGGGGCGGTACCGGGGAGCTGTTTTTT	CASSPGGGGTGELFF
-	TRBV19	-	TRBJ2-1	TGTGCCAGTAGTATAGGCCCAAGGGAGCAGTTCTTC	CASSIGPREQFF
TRBD1	TRBV10-3	once	TRBJ1-3	TGTGCCATCAGGTCGGGACAGGGAAACACCATATATTTT	CAIRSGQGNTIYF
TRBD1	TRBV10-3	-	TRBJ1-2	TGTGCCATCAGTGATGGCAGGGGGATTGGCTACACCTTC	CAISDGRGIGYTF
TRBD1	TRBV7-3	-	TRBJ2-7	TGTGCCAGCAGCGCAGGGACAGACGAGCAGTACTTC	CASSAGTDEQYF
-	TRBV2	-	TRBJ2-1	TGTGCCAGCGGCTTGGGACAACTCTTGGGGGAGCAGTTCTTC	CASGLGQLLGEQFF
-	TRBV5-6	-	TRBJ1-2	TGTGCCAGCAGCTTCGGCCTCCAGGGCGCCTTTAACTATGGCTACACCTTC	CASSFGLQGAFNYGYTF